This entry describes one T cell receptor (beta chain). Its antigen is not known. Germline values: CDR1 DFQATT, CDR2 SNEGSKA (reference sequence). The CDR3 consists of 14 residues. The V end was cut by 0 bases, the J end by 3 bases, with 9 bases between. This sample was taken from a study of response to subunit inactivated influenza vaccine. General observations from the study: With each seasonal influenza vaccination, the authors suggested, few new T cells are recruited.

TCRdb redid the calling of the RT-PCR reads with MiXCR, one entry per CDR3 protein. The sample has 800,000 to 1,000,000 distinct CDR3 sequences, less than 25% seen once. The TCR was taken from a man aged 50-59 years who received an inactivated influenza vaccine. The chain joins TRBV20-1 to TRBJ1-5; D gene unclear. The sample was PBMCs from blood, taken 5 days after vaccination. The CDR3: CSARDLGNNQPQHF. The CDR3 nucleotides are TGCAGTGCTAGAGATTTGGGCAACAATCAGCCCCAGCATTTT.